This T cell receptor beta chain appears in the sequencing data of a study of shared clonotypes between healthy human individuals. At the level of the study: Per donor, three plates held CD4 naive cells, three held CD4 memory, two held CD8 naive and one held CD8 memory.

Germline values: CDR1 SGHNT, CDR2 YYREEE (reference sequence). The trim removed 3 bases at V and 4 bases at J, leaving 7 bases unmatched. CDR3 length: 15 residues. Study findings and constraints: A handful of donors shared approximately 5% of their naive CD4 clonotypes.

Evenly divided among several immunoSEQ plates was the genomic DNA of each subset. TCRdb keeps only in-frame clones here, not all; method: immunoSEQ multiplex PCR. Of about 2.2 million clones in the sample, just over 90% were seen once. Turning to this clone: Its specificity is unknown.

As defined, naive CD8 cells were CD45RO-negative and positively selected for CCR7, with terminally differentiated effector memory CD45RA+ cells excluded. Sequencing used naive CD8+ T cells from PBMCs. The chain recombines TRBV5-4 with TRBJ2-1; 7 bases line up with TRBD2. This receptor was obtained from a man aged 18 to 29 in good health. Some clones in this sample may be carry-over from other donors' samples. Here the CDR3 reads CASSWGAGLYNEQFF. CDR3 bases: TGTGCCAGCAGCTGGGGAGCGGGGTTGTACAATGAGCAGTTCTTC.